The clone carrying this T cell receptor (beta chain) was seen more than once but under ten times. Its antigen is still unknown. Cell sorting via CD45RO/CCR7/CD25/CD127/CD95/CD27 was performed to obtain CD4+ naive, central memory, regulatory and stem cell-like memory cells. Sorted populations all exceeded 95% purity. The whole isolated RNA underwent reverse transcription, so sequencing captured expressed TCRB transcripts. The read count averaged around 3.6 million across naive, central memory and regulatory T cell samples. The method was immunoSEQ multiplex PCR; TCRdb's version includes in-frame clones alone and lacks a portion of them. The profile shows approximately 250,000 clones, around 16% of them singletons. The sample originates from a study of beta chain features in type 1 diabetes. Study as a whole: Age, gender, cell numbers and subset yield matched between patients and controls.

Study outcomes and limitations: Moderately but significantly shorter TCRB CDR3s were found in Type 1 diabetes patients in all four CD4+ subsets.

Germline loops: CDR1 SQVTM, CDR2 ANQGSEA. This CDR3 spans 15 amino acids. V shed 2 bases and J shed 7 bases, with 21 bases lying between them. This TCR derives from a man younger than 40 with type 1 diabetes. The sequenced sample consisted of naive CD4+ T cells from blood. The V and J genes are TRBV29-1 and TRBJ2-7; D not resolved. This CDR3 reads CSVEQANPKGREQYF. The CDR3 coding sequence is TGCAGCGTTGAACAAGCGAATCCCAAGGGAAGGGAGCAGTACTTC.